These 16 T cell receptor beta chains share one sample of origin, sequenced in a study of blood T cells in healthy people across ages. A second PCR of 7 to 11 cycles used a sample-barcoded 5' primer and a J-beta primer mix. TCRdb independently ran MiXCR on the 5' RACE reads; one entry per CDR3 protein. The table records about 680,000 distinct CDR3 sequences, roughly 50% of them present only once. Material for sequencing was blood. Every receptor here comes from a woman aged 55-69 years in good health.

This clonotype was found a few times. The rearrangement uses TRBV7-2 and TRBJ2-4, with a tentative D call TRBD2 (5 bases). The CDR3 contains 14 residues. Per the germline V gene, CDR1 is SGHTA and CDR2 is FQGNSA. Trimming removed 5 bases at V and 4 bases at J, with 12 bases between. CDR3 bases: TGTGCCAGCAGCCCCCCGGGATATAAAAACATTCAGTACTTC. It specifies CASSPPGYKNIQYF.

The chain links TRBV5-1 to TRBJ2-2, with D uncertain. Germline V gene data show CDR1 as SGHRS and CDR2 as YFSETQ. The CDR3 has 15 amino acids. Trimming stripped 3 bases from V and 0 bases from J, with 9 bases between. The CDR3 DNA follows: TGCGCCAGCAGCTATATTGGGACGAACACCGGGGAGCTGTTTTTT. Its translation is CASSYIGTNTGELFF.

In this sample, this clonotype turned up a few times. The chain links TRBV28 to TRBJ1-2, with 7 bases matching TRBD1. The trim removed 10 bases at V and 8 bases at J, leaving 19 bases unmatched. Germline V gives CDR1 MDHEN, CDR2 SYDVKM. The CDR3 sequence is 15 residues long. DNA for the CDR3: TGTGCCATCAGAATTCCCGGACAGGTCGGGGGCGGCTACACCTTC. It specifies CAIRIPGQVGGGYTF.

The genes are TRBV5-1 and TRBJ2-4; tentatively, D is TRBD1 (6 bases). The J call may be in error: the DNA end matches TRBJ2-7 better. There are 16 residues in the CDR3. CDR1 is SGHRS and CDR2 is YFSETQ in the germline V gene. The chain's CDR3 is CASSFLPAGTTGEQYF. CDR3 in DNA: TGCGCCAGCAGCTTTCTCCCTGCCGGGACAACAGGCGAGCAGTACTTC.

This clonotype was picked up one time. The chain employs TRBV29-1 and TRBJ1-2; D is undetermined. Trimming shortened V by 2 bases and J by 0 bases, and 10 bases separated the two germline ends. The CDR3 runs to 14 residues. CDR1 is SQVTM and CDR2 is ANQGSEA in the germline V gene. CDR3 DNA sequence: TGCAGCGTTGAAAGCACCTCCTCTAACTATGGCTACACCTTC. Translation gives CSVESTSSNYGYTF.

The chain joins TRBV29-1 to TRBJ1-2, with a tentative D call TRBD1 (6 bases). CDR1 is SQVTM, CDR2 ANQGSEA, per germline. Trimming took 7 bases from V and 2 from J, leaving 17 bases between them. The CDR3 is 14 amino acids. The DNA for the CDR3 is TGCAGCGGGGGCCCCGACAGGCACAACTATGGCTACACCTTC. Its translation is CSGGPDRHNYGYTF.

V gene TRBV29-1 combines with J gene TRBJ2-7; 7 bases fit TRBD2. Trimming at V came to 2 bases and at J to 7 bases, leaving 14 bases not matched to a gene. This CDR3 is built from 15 residues. Germline V lookup: CDR1 SQVTM, CDR2 ANQGSEA. This chain's CDR3 is CSVESGTTFRNEQYF. The CDR3 DNA follows: TGCAGCGTTGAATCCGGGACTACCTTCCGCAATGAGCAGTACTTC.

The chain is built from TRBV2 and TRBJ1-2; the D gene is possibly TRBD1 (5 bases). Trimming left V 0 bases short and J 4 bases short, with 12 bases between. This CDR3 comprises 15 residues. Germline values: CDR1 SNHLY, CDR2 FYNNEI. CDR3 sequence (DNA): TGTGCCAGCAGTGAAGCAAGGGCAGGGACCTATGGCTACACCTTC. Amino acids: CASSEARAGTYGYTF.

Only a few counts were recorded for this clonotype. V is TRBV28 and J is TRBJ2-6; TRBD1 aligns across 9 bases. The V gene's germline CDR1 is MDHEN and CDR2 SYDVKM. The CDR3 runs to 18 residues. With 5 bases clipped from V and 3 bases from J, the junction kept 11 bases outside the gene matches. The CDR3 region has the DNA TGTGCCAGCAGTAGTATCGGGACAGGGATACGTGGGGCCAACGTCCTGACTTTC. Translation: CASSSIGTGIRGANVLTF.

This rearrangement joins TRBV5-1 to TRBJ2-1, with 10 bases lining up with TRBD1. The trim removed 2 bases at V and 9 bases at J, leaving 17 bases unmatched. This CDR3 has 18 amino acids. The germline V gene has CDR1 SGHRS and CDR2 YFSETQ. DNA of the CDR3: TGCGCCAGCAGCTTCCCCGTCCCGGGACAGGGGCCGTATATTGAGCAGTTCTTC. Its translation is CASSFPVPGQGPYIEQFF.

This rearrangement joins TRBV6-5 to TRBJ1-5; TRBD1 matches at 7 bases. V lost 6 bases to trimming and J lost 7 bases; unmatched junction nucleotides: 9. Germline values: CDR1 MNHEY, CDR2 SVGAGI. The CDR3 runs to 14 residues. In DNA, the CDR3 is TGTGCCAGCAGCCCCGGACAGGACCGACAGCCCCAGCATTTT. This gives the protein CASSPGQDRQPQHF.

The chain links TRBV7-2 to TRBJ2-7; the D is unclear. CDR1 is SGHTA and CDR2 is FQGNSA in the germline V gene. Trimming removed 2 bases at V and 2 bases at J, with 10 bases between. There are 14 residues in the CDR3. CDR3 in amino acids: CASSLRHPAYEQYF. The CDR3 DNA reads as TGTGCCAGCAGCTTAAGACACCCGGCCTACGAGCAGTACTTC.

This clonotype was recorded once. At one end the junction does not follow the germline gene, possibly because of a read error. V is TRBV4-3 and J is TRBJ2-1; TRBD2 matches at 9 bases. This CDR3 spans 16 amino acids. CDR1 is LGHNA, CDR2 YSLEER, per germline. CDR3 loop: CANSQDQGSGSYEQFF. The CDR3 DNA reads as TGCGCCAACAGCCAAGATCAAGGTAGCGGGAGCTACGAGCAGTTCTTC.

This clonotype was observed a single time. V is TRBV18 and J is TRBJ2-6; D unclear. The V gene lost 1 base and the J gene lost 0 bases, with 7 bases spanning the gap. CDR1 and CDR2 (germline): KGHSH, LQKENI. The CDR3 is made up of 16 amino acids. Here the CDR3 reads CASSPLGISGANVLTF. The CDR3, as DNA: TGTGCCAGCTCACCACTGGGGATCTCTGGGGCCAACGTCCTGACTTTC. Drawing the rest from reference TRBV18 and TRBJ2-6, the complete variable domain is NAGVMQNPRHLVRRRGQEARLRCSPMKGHSHVYWYRQLPEEGLKFMVYLQKENIIDESGMPKERFSAEFPKEGPSILRIQQVVRGDSAAYFCASSPLGISGANVLTFGAGSRLTVL.

The rearrangement links TRBV2 to TRBJ2-1, with D perhaps TRBD1 (6 bases). With 11 bases removed from V and 8 bases from J, the gap between germline ends came to 22 bases. The V gene's germline CDR1 is SNHLY and CDR2 FYNNEI. This CDR3 spans 14 amino acids. This chain's CDR3 is CASQSHRDRDEQFF. CDR3 in DNA: TGTGCCTCTCAGAGTCACAGGGATAGGGATGAGCAGTTCTTC. Looking up the rest from reference TRBV2 and TRBJ2-1 gives the full variable domain: EPEVTQTPSHQVTQMGQEVILRCVPISNHLYFYWYRQILGQKVEFLVSFYNNEISEKSEIFDDQFSVERPDGSNFTLKIRSTKLEDSAMYFCASQSHRDRDEQFFGPGTRLTVL.

This clonotype was observed a handful of times. The chain couples TRBV4-1 to TRBJ1-6; 8 nucleotides agree with TRBD1. The V segment lost 7 bases and the J segment 6 bases; nucleotides outside the gene matches: 5. The germline CDR1 and CDR2 sequences are MGHRA and YSYEKL. This CDR3 spans 14 amino acids. The CDR3 DNA sequence: TGCGCCAGCACCCGACAGGGGACTAATTCACCCCTCCACTTT. This gives the protein CASTRQGTNSPLHF.